This TCR beta chain was sequenced in a study of neoadjuvant anti-PD-1 for oral cavity cancer. Germline assignment: CDR1 SGHDT and CDR2 YYEEEE. V shed 4 bases and J 6 bases; nucleotides not matched to a gene: 8. This CDR3 is built from 16 residues. Time point given: after neoadjuvant nivolumab, at surgical resection. PBMCs were not maintained or expanded in culture before analysis. Blood libraries mostly used approximately 450 ng genomic DNA, six replicates each. TCRdb's copy holds only in-frame clones and misses some; the assay was immunoSEQ multiplex PCR. The sample has roughly 46,000 clones, 60% to 80% seen once; the top ten hold 4% to 5.5%. Of note for this clone: Antigen specificity is unknown.

Findings of the study overall: Post-nivolumab, blood T cell clonality was significantly elevated in non-responders.

The gene calls are TRBV5-6 and TRBJ2-7, with 15 bases fitting TRBD2. The specimen comprised PBMCs, sampled after nivolumab (anti-PD-1) treatment. The source of this sequence is a person aged 35-79 years with oral cavity squamous cell carcinoma. The CDR3 DNA sequence: TGTGCCAGCAGCGCCGGACTAGCGGGAGGGCGGGGCGAGCAGTACTTC. It is translated as CASSAGLAGGRGEQYF.